These 9 T cell receptor beta chains were all obtained from the same sample, sequenced in a study of blood T cell repertoires in COVID-19. TCRdb keeps only in-frame clones here, not all; method: immunoSEQ multiplex PCR. The sample carries approximately 200,000 clones, over 75% recorded once. Material for sequencing was PBMCs or T cells enriched from blood (not recorded which). The origin of the receptors is a woman between 40 and 50 years old with acute COVID-19.

This clone was recorded once. This rearrangement joins TRBV5-4 to TRBJ2-5; no definite D call. Trimming shortened V by 4 bases and J by 1 base, and 14 bases separated the two germline ends. This CDR3 spans 15 amino acids. From germline, CDR1 is SGHNT and CDR2 YYREEE (reference sequence). The CDR3 sequence: CASSNDFQFQETQYF. CDR3 nucleotides: TGTGCCAGCAGCAATGACTTCCAGTTCCAAGAGACCCAGTACTTC.

This clone was found many times. The CDR3 loop is CASSDGGAYNEQFF. CDR3 DNA: TGTGCCAGCAGTGACGGGGGGGCCTACAATGAGCAGTTCTTC. The chain couples TRBV6-4 to TRBJ2-1; 7 bases fit TRBD2. Germline V CDR1 and CDR2: MRHNA, SNTAGT. This CDR3 has 14 residues. After removal of 2 bases from V and 2 bases from J, the junction contained 0 bases not matched to a gene.

Remarks on this clone: Other nucleotide sequences in the sample specify the same CDR3. The genes are TRBV24-1 and TRBJ1-4, with unresolved D. Trimming took off 6 bases at V and 7 bases at J, with 5 bases between the two ends. The CDR3 spans 11 residues. Germline V gives CDR1 KGHDR, CDR2 SFDVKD. DNA for the CDR3: TGTGCCACCAGTCGCGGTGAAAAACTGTTTTTT. Its protein product is CATSRGEKLFF.

The chain couples TRBV5-4 to TRBJ2-2; D is possibly TRBD1 (5 bases). V was clipped by 4 bases and J by 0 bases, with 16 bases between them. This CDR3 has 17 residues. The germline V gene encodes CDR1 SGHNT and CDR2 YYREEE (reference sequence). In nucleotides, the CDR3 is TGTGCCAGCAGCGAGAACAGGAGAGATTCGAACACCGGGGAGCTGTTTTTT. Its translation is CASSENRRDSNTGELFF. Drawing the rest from reference TRBV5-4 and TRBJ2-2, the complete variable domain is ETGVTQSPTHLIKTRGQQVTLRCSSQSGHNTVSWYQQALGQGPQFIFQYYREEENGRGNFPPRFSGLQFPNYSSELNVNALELDDSALYLCASSENRRDSNTGELFFGEGSRLTVL.

This clone was seen a handful of times. This rearrangement joins TRBV27 to TRBJ2-3; D is unresolved. Germline V gene lookup returns CDR1 MNHEY and CDR2 SMNVEV (reference sequence). V lost 6 bases and J lost 2, with 9 bases in between. The CDR3 sequence is 13 residues long. The CDR3 reads CASRRSDTDTQYF. CDR3 sequence (DNA): TGTGCCAGCAGACGGAGCGACACAGATACGCAGTATTTT.

The genes are TRBV5-1 and TRBJ2-2, with D uncertain. Germline V gene lookup returns CDR1 SGHRS and CDR2 YFSETQ. Between the trimmed V and J ends, which lost 3 bases and 1 base, there was a span of 4 bases. This CDR3 is 13 amino acids long. CDR3 in DNA: TGCGCCAGCAGCTCTCTGAACACCGGGGAGCTGTTTTTT. Its translation: CASSSLNTGELFF.

The chain recombines TRBV28 with TRBJ1-5; 9 nucleotides agree with TRBD1. There are 17 residues in the CDR3. Germline CDR1 MDHEN, CDR2 SYDVKM. V trimming: 2 bases; J trimming: 6 bases; junction bases outside the gene matches: 11. The CDR3 loop reads CASSLPGTGHMVQPQHF. In DNA form, the CDR3 reads TGTGCCAGCAGTTTACCAGGGACAGGGCATATGGTTCAGCCCCAGCATTTT.

The rearrangement links TRBV27 to TRBJ1-4; D is unclear. This CDR3 spans 15 amino acids. CDR1 is MNHEY, CDR2 SMNVEV, per germline (reference sequence). V was pared by 5 bases and J by 4 bases, with 14 bases between. In DNA, the CDR3 is TGTGCCAGCAGTAGGCAGGTCGACGGTAATGAAAAACTGTTTTTT. This translates into CASSRQVDGNEKLFF.

The chain couples TRBV6-5 to TRBJ1-2; the D gene is possibly TRBD1 (6 bases). Germline V lookup: CDR1 MNHEY, CDR2 SVGAGI. The CDR3 has 13 amino acids. Trimming pared 5 bases from V and 4 bases from J, leaving 11 bases between. The CDR3 loop reads CASSRTEVYGYTF. The CDR3 nucleotides are TGTGCCAGCAGTAGGACAGAAGTCTATGGCTACACCTTC.